The clone carrying this T cell receptor (beta chain) was detected a few times. Its cognate antigen is unknown. This sample stems from a study of response to subunit inactivated influenza vaccine. General study points: The authors suggested that few new T cells are recruited per seasonal influenza vaccination.

MiXCR, run by TCRdb on the RT-PCR reads, gives a single entry per CDR3 protein. The repertoire holds approximately 520,000 distinct CDR3 sequences, roughly 23% seen once, with approximately 2% in the top ten. Germline lookup yields CDR1 SNHLY and CDR2 FYNNEI. CDR3 length: 13 amino acids. Trimming at V came to 8 bases and at J to 4 bases, leaving 5 bases not matched to a gene. Sample: CD4+ T cells sorted from PBMCs, taken 4 to 6 days after vaccination. The J gene is TRBJ2-7, the V gene TRBV2; 10 bases align to TRBD1. This TCR came from a man aged 50 to 59 who received an inactivated influenza vaccine. CDR3 bases: TGTGCCAGCTCCGACAGGGGGCGATACGAGCAGTACTTC. This gives the protein CASSDRGRYEQYF.